The 14 T cell receptor beta chains below all came from one sample that was sequenced in a study of neurological immune-mediated disorders. One entry per CDR3 protein results from TCRdb running MiXCR on the 5' RACE reads. The profile shows some 16,000 distinct CDR3 sequences, about 15% of them singletons. Material: PBMCs. The receptors stem from a man between 60 and 70 years old with HTLV-1-associated myelopathy (HAM/TSP).

V gene TRBV14 combines with J gene TRBJ1-3; D gene unclear. This CDR3 has 16 residues. V gave up 4 bases and J gave up 0 bases, with 13 bases separating them. CDR1 is SGHDN and CDR2 is FVKESK in the germline V gene. CDR3 sequence: CASSPLGPPSGNTIYF. CDR3 nucleotide sequence: TGTGCCAGCAGCCCATTAGGGCCACCCTCTGGAAACACCATATATTTT.

This clonotype is classed as medium-sized. The chain carries TRBV5-1 and TRBJ2-2; 7 bases agree with TRBD1. This CDR3 has 14 residues. Germline V gene lookup returns CDR1 SGHRS and CDR2 YFSETQ. The junction had 7 bases not matched to a gene; V was cut back by 4 bases and J by 7 bases. CDR3: CASSGNRGGGELFF. The CDR3 DNA sequence: TGCGCCAGCAGCGGGAACAGGGGCGGCGGGGAGCTGTTTTTT.

This clonotype was counted many times. The V and J genes are TRBV7-2 and TRBJ2-3; D gene ambiguous. Germline values: CDR1 SGHTA, CDR2 FQGNSA. V was cut by 1 base and J by 2 bases, with 4 bases left in between. The CDR3 is made up of 13 amino acids. CDR3 protein: CASSLDYTDTQYF. CDR3 DNA: TGTGCCAGCAGCTTAGACTACACAGATACGCAGTATTTT.

This chain uses TRBV20-1 with TRBJ1-1, with a possible D match to TRBD1 (5 bases). V was cut by 6 bases and J by 2 bases, with 13 bases left in between. Germline loops: CDR1 DFQATT, CDR2 SNEGSKA (reference sequence). The CDR3 covers 13 residues. CDR3 DNA sequence: TGCAGTGCCAGCGGGGGAGTCAACACTGAAGCTTTCTTT. The encoded protein is CSASGGVNTEAFF.

The chain is built from TRBV5-1 and TRBJ1-1, with 8 bases matching TRBD1. The V segment lost 3 bases and the J segment 4 bases; nucleotides outside the gene matches: 5. This CDR3 comprises 14 residues. Germline CDR1 reads SGHRS; CDR2 reads YFSETQ. The chain's CDR3 is CASSSAGGFTEAFF. The CDR3 DNA is TGCGCCAGCAGCTCTGCAGGGGGCTTCACTGAAGCTTTCTTT.

This clonotype has a count of ten or more. A read error is possible here, since a much larger clone lies one base away. V is TRBV12-3 or TRBV12-4 and J is TRBJ2-1; TRBD1 agrees at 8 bases. V was pared by 10 bases and J by 9 bases, with 8 bases of the junction left unmatched. This CDR3 has 12 residues. CDR3 loop: CANKLDRGEQFF. Here the CDR3 DNA reads TGTGCCAACAAACTCGACAGGGGTGAGCAGTTCTTC.

Comments on this clonotype: At one end, the junction sequence differs from germline, possibly due to a read error. The gene calls are TRBV6-1 and TRBJ2-1; 15 nucleotides align to TRBD2. CDR1 and CDR2 from the germline V gene are MNHNS and SASEGT. The CDR3 has 16 residues. CDR3: CAGSRGTSGGYNDQFF. The CDR3 nucleotides are TGTGCCGGCAGCCGAGGGACTAGCGGGGGGTACAATGATCAGTTCTTC.

This clonotype appeared many times. This chain links TRBV27 with TRBJ1-5; TRBD1 is a possible D gene (6 bases). Germline V gene sequence: CDR1 MNHEY, CDR2 SMNVEV (reference sequence). The CDR3 extends over 14 amino acids. The ends were cut back, 3 bases at V and 7 bases at J, with 13 bases in the middle. CDR3 loop: CASSFGGLRQPQHF. The CDR3 nucleotides are TGTGCCAGCAGTTTCGGGGGGCTCAGGCAGCCCCAGCATTTT.

The V gene is TRBV10-2, the J gene TRBJ2-4; the D gene is possibly TRBD2 (6 bases). The ends were cut back, 6 bases at V and 7 bases at J, with 13 bases in the middle. The CDR3 has 13 residues. Germline lookup yields CDR1 WSHSY and CDR2 SAAADI. The CDR3 is CASSGSEGNIQYF. For the CDR3, the DNA is TGCGCCAGCAGCGGGAGCGAGGGCAACATTCAGTACTTC.

This clonotype came up many times. The chain joins TRBV7-6 to TRBJ2-5; D ambiguous. This CDR3 has 15 residues. V lost 1 base, J lost 7 bases, and 16 bases lay in between. Per the germline V gene, CDR1 is SGHVS and CDR2 is FNYEAQ. The CDR3 region has the DNA TGTGCCAGCAGCTTAGGAGGCCCATCTTCGGGGACCCAGTACTTC. Its translation is CASSLGGPSSGTQYF. Combining the CDR3 with reference TRBV7-6 and TRBJ2-5 gives the whole variable domain GAGVSQSPRYKVTKRGQDVALRCDPISGHVSLYWYRQALGQGPEFLTYFNYEAQQDKSGLPNDRFSAERPEGSISTLTIQRTEQRDSAMYRCASSLGGPSSGTQYFGPGTRLLVL.

This clonotype was counted many times. The chain carries TRBV5-1 and TRBJ1-1; weak D call: TRBD1 (6 bases). Per the germline V gene, CDR1 is SGHRS and CDR2 is YFSETQ. The CDR3 consists of 14 residues. V lost 3 bases to trimming and J lost 0 bases, with 9 bases between them. DNA for the CDR3: TGCGCCAGCAGCTCGGGACAAATGAACACTGAAGCTTTCTTT. It encodes CASSSGQMNTEAFF.

By share of the sample, this clonotype is medium-sized (0.01 to 0.1%). This rearrangement joins TRBV7-9 to TRBJ1-2, with D perhaps TRBD1 (6 bases). V was pared by 1 base and J by 0 bases, with 18 bases between. The CDR3 spans 18 residues. The germline gives CDR1 SEHNR, CDR2 FQNEAQ (reference sequence). CDR3 region: CASSLVDRLWTANYGYTF. The CDR3 bases are TGTGCCAGCAGCTTAGTCGACAGGCTGTGGACTGCTAACTATGGCTACACCTTC.

This clonotype was seen many times. The CDR3 loop is CASSYTGTDKTFF. The CDR3 DNA follows: TGTGCCAGCAGTTACACCGGAACTGATAAAACTTTCTTT. V gene TRBV6-5 combines with J gene TRBJ1-1; D is unclear. Trimming removed 2 bases at V and 12 bases at J, with 16 bases between. Germline CDR1 reads MNHEY; CDR2 reads SVGAGI. This CDR3 spans 13 amino acids.

There are many counts of this clonotype. This chain uses TRBV7-8 with TRBJ1-1, with D unresolved. V was cut by 1 base and J by 4 bases, with 13 bases left in between. Germline V gives CDR1 SGHVS, CDR2 FQNEAQ. The CDR3 sequence is 15 residues long. The CDR3: CASSLETGMGTEAFF. The CDR3 DNA reads as TGTGCCAGCAGCTTAGAGACGGGGATGGGCACTGAAGCTTTCTTT. Full variable domain (missing parts from reference TRBV7-8 and TRBJ1-1): GAGVSQSPRYKVAKRGQDVALRCDPISGHVSLFWYQQALGQGPEFLTYFQNEAQLDKSGLPSDRFFAERPEGSVSTLKIQRTQQEDSAVYLCASSLETGMGTEAFFGQGTRLTVV.